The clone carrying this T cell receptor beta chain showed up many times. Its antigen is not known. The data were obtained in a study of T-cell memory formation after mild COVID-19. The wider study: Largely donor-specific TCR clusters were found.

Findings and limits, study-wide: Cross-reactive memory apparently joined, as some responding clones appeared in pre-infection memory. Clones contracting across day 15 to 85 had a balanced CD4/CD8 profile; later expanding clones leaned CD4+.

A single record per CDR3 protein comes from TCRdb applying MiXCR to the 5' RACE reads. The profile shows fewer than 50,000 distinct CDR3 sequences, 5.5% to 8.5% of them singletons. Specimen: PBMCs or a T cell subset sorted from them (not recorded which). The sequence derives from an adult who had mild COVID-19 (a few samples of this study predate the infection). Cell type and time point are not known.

The CDR3 nucleotides are TGTGCCAGCAGCTCTCTAGCGGGAGTATCACACTACGAGCAGTACTTC. Translating it yields CASSSLAGVSHYEQYF. The rearrangement joins TRBV7-3 to TRBJ2-7, with 10 bases fitting TRBD2. The ends lost 4 bases at V and 3 bases at J; junction bases unmatched: 9. CDR3 length equals 16 residues. The germline V gene encodes CDR1 SGHTA and CDR2 FQGTGA.